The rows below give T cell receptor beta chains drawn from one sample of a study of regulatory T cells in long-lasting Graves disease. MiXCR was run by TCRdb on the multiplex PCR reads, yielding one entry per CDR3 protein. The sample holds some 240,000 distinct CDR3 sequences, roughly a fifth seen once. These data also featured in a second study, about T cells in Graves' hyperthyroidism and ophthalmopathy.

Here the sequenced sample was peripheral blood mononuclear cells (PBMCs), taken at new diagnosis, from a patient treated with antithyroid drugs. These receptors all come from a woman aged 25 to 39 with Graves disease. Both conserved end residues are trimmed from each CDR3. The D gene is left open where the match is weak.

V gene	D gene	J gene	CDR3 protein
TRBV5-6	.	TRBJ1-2	ASSETGSYGYT
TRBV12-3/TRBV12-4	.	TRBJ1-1	ASSAGRVAAEAF
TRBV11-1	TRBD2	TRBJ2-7	ASSSLAGVEYEQY
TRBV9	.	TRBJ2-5	ASSGGSHRGQETQY
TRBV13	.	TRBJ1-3	ASSLEPRGGNTIY
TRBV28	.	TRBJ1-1	ASSYAQGEAEAF
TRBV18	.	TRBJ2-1	ASSPPVRELYNEQF
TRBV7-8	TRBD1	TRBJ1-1	ASSQGGGEAF
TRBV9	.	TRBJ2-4	ASSVAPSSAKNIQY
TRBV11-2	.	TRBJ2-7	ASSNNLGLVKNEQY
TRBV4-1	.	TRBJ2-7	ASSQGEAPSYEQY
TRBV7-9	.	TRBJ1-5	ASSQEGGYQPQH
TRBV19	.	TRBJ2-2	ASSIQNTGELF
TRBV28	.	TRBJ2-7	ASRQSVKLPYEQY
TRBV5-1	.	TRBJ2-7	ASSSGGALHEQY
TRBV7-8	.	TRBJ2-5	ASSLEDGETQY
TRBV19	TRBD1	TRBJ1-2	ASSSKLGQGFVGYT
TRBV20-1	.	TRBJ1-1	SARGATNTEAF
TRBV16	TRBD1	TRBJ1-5	ASSQSGQGGNQPQH
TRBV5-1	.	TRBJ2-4	ASSLGVAKNIQY
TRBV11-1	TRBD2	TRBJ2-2	ASSWGLAGELF
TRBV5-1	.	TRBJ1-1	ASSSPGYRNTEAF
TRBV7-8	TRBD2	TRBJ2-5	ASSPRLAGPQETQY
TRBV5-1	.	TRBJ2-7	ASSLLTSDYEQY
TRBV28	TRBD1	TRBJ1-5	ASSLRQGRDSNQPQH
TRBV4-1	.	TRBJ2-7	ASSQERTGNDEQY
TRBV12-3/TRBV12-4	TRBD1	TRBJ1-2	ASRRQGNGYT
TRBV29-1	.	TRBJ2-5	SVDKGGPQETQY
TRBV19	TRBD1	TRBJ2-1	ASSIVGQGGNEQF
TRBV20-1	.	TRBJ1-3	SATQGNPGNTIY
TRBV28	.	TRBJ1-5	ASSLSATGSNQPQH
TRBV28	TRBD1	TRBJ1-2	ASSLRKQGAGYT
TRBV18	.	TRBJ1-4	ASSPYTFGDEKLF
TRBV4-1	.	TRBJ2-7	ASSQENRGGYEQY
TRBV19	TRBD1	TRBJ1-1	ASSIGTGVSTEAF
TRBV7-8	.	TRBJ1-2	ASSLVPGRGDANYGYT